Below, one TCR beta chain is given with its context. The sample comes from a study of blood T cell repertoires in COVID-19. Across the study: COVID-19 samples collected from the United States, Italy and Spain covered acute and convalescent phases. Nucleic acid was either cDNA or gDNA, and it came from T cells, B-cell-depleted T cells, or PBMCs.

CDR3 size: 14 residues. The germline V gene encodes CDR1 SGHTS and CDR2 YDEGEE. Deletions cut 3 bases from V and 1 base from J, with 10 bases between. As processed by the authors: Researchers report that nucleated cell counts were estimated from reference gene primer amplification. Sequencing was performed with immunoSEQ multiplex PCR; in TCRdb, only in-frame clones are kept and a portion is missing. That table furnishes V, J and clone size, whereas the DNA furnished D and trimming. The sample holds 150,000 to 200,000 clones, roughly 80% seen once. V is TRBV5-8 and J is TRBJ1-2; no clear D. Sequenced: peripheral blood. This sequence was found in a man aged 55 to 70 with active or convalescent COVID-19. Here the CDR3 DNA reads TGTGCCAGCAGCTATCGACTGGTTAACTATGGCTACACCTTC. It is translated as CASSYRLVNYGYTF.